Described below is a single T cell receptor (beta chain) sequence and its context. The entry originates in a study of T cell changes during pregnancy in multiple sclerosis. The CDR3 has 15 residues. With V trimmed by 2 bases and J by 1 base, 3 bases remained unmatched. CDR1 and CDR2 from the germline V gene are MGHRA and YSYEKL. Only in-frame clones appear in the TCRdb table, and some are missing; sequencing was by immunoSEQ multiplex PCR. Of roughly 42,000 clones in the sample, roughly 89% were seen once. The chain combines TRBV4-1 with TRBJ2-7, with 9 positions matching TRBD1. The sequence was obtained from a female donor with multiple sclerosis, enrolled in a pregnancy study. This specimen was CD4+ T cells from peripheral blood mononuclear cells, taken in the first trimester of pregnancy. CDR3 amino acids: CASSQSTGGSYEQYF. The CDR3 bases are TGCGCCAGCAGCCAATCGACAGGGGGATCCTACGAGCAGTACTTC.